This T cell receptor beta chain was retrieved from a study of response to subunit inactivated influenza vaccine. TCRdb reprocessed the RT-PCR reads with MiXCR, giving one entry per CDR3 protein. The repertoire holds under 800,000 distinct CDR3 sequences, with over 11% as singletons. Findings and caveats of the study: Few additional T cells are recruited per seasonal influenza vaccination, authors suggested.

This clonotype was seen more than once but under ten times. Its antigen remains unidentified. V was cut by 5 bases and J by 6 bases, with 11 bases left in between. This CDR3 is built from 12 residues. The chain links TRBV12-3 or TRBV12-4 to TRBJ2-7; D unclear. Sequencing was performed on PBMCs from blood, taken about 14 days before vaccination. The sequence was collected from a man aged 45-60 years who received an inactivated influenza vaccine. CDR3 nucleotides: TGTGCCAGCAGTGCAGGTGCAGCCGAGCAGTACTTC. This translates into CASSAGAAEQYF.